This TCR beta chain is from a study of shared clonotypes between healthy human individuals. In the naive CD8 group, cells lacked CD45RO and were positively selected for CCR7, so terminally differentiated effector memory CD45RA+ cells were left out. Each subset's genomic DNA was split evenly across several immunoSEQ plates. Measured with immunoSEQ multiplex PCR; TCRdb has only the in-frame clones, and not every one. The data show some 2 million clones, around 96% seen once. V gave up 5 bases and J gave up 3 bases, with 4 bases separating them. This CDR3 is 10 amino acids long. The germline CDR1 and CDR2 sequences are GTSNPN and SVGIG (reference sequence).

The sequence came from a man younger than 30 in good health. Sequencing input: naive CD8+ T cells sorted from blood. This chain joins TRBV30 and TRBJ1-2; unclear D gene. The CDR3 loop reads CAWLDYGYTF. Here the CDR3 DNA reads TGTGCCTGGTTGGACTATGGCTACACCTTC.